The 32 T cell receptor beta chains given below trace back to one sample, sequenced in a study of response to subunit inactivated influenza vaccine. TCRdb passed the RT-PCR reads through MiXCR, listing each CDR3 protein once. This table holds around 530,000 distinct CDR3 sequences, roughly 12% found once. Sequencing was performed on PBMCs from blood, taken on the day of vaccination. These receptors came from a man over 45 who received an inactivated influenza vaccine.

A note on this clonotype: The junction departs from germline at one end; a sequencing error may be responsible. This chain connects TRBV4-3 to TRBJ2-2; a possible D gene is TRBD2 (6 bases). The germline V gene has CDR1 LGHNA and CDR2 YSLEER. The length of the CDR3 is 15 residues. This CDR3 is CASSQVWGGTGELYF. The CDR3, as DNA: TGCGCCAGCAGCCAAGTCTGGGGAGGCACCGGGGAGCTGTATTTT.

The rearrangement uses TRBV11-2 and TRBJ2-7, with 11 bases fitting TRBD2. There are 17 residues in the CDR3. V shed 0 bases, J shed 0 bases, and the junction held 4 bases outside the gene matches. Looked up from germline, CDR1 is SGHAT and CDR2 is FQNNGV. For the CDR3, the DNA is TGTGCCAGCAGCTTAGAACTAGCGGGAGTGTCCTCCTACGAGCAGTACTTC. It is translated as CASSLELAGVSSYEQYF.

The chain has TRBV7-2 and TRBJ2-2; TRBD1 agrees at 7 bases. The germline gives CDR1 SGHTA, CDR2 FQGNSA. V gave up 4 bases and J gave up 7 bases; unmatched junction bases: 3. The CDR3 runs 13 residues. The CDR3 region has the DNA TGTGCCAGCAGCTCCCGGGACAGCGGGGAGCTGTTTTTT. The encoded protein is CASSSRDSGELFF.

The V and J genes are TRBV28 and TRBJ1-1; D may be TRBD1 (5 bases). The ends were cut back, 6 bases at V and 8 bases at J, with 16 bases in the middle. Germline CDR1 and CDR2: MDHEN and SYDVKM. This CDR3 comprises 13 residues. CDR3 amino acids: CASRTVRDREAFF. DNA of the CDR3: TGTGCCAGCAGAACGGTCAGGGACCGGGAAGCTTTCTTT.

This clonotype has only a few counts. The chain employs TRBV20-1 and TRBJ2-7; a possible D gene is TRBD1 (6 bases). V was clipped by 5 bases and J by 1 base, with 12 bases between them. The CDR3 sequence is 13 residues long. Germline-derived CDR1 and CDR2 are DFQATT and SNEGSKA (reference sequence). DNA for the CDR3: TGCAGTGCTGATCGGGACACGTCCTACGAGCAGTACTTC. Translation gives CSADRDTSYEQYF.

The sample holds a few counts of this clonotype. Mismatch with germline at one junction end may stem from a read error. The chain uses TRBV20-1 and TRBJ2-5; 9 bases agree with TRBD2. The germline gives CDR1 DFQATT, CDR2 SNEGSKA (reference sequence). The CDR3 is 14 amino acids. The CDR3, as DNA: TGCAGTGCTGAAGAGCGGGGGGCGGTCGAGACCCAGTATTTC. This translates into CSAEERGAVETQYF.

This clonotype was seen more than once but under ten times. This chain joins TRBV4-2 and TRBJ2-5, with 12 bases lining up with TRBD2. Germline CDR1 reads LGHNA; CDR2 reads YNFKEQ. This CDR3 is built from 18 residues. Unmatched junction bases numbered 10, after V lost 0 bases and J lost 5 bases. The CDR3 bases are TGTGCCAGCAGCCAAGAAGCCCTAGCGGGAGGGCCAGGGGAGACCCAGTACTTC. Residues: CASSQEALAGGPGETQYF.

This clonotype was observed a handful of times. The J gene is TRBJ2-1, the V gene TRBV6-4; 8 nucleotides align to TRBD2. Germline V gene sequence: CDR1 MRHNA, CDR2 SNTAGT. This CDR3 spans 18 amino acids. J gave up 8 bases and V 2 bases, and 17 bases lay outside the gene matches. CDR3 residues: CASSDEDPGLGPRYEQFF. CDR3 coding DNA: TGTGCCAGCAGTGACGAGGACCCGGGACTAGGACCAAGGTATGAGCAGTTCTTC.

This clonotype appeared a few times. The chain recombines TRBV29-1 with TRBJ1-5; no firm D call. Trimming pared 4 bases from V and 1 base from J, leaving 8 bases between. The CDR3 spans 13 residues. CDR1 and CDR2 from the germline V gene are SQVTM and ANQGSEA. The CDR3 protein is CSVVVESNQPQHF. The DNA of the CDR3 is TGCAGCGTTGTTGTGGAGAGCAATCAGCCCCAGCATTTT.

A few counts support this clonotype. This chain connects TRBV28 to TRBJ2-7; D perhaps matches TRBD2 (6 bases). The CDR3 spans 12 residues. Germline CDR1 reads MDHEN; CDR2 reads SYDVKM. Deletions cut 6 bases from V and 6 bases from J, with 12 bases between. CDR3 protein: CASSAGRSEQYF. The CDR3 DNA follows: TGTGCCAGCAGCGCAGGGAGGAGCGAGCAGTACTTC.

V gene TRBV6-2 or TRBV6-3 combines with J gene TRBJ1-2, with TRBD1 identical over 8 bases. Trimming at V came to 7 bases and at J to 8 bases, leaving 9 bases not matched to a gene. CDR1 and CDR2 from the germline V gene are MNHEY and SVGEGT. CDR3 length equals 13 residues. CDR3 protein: CASTPQGARGYTF. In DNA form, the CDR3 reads TGTGCCAGCACCCCGCAGGGGGCGCGGGGCTACACCTTC.

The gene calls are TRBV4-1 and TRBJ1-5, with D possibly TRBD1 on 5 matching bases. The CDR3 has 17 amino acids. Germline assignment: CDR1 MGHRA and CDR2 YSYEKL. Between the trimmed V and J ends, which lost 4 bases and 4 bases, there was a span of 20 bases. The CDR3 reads CASSPVYPLGGNQPQHF. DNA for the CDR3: TGCGCCAGCAGCCCCGTCTACCCTTTGGGGGGAAATCAGCCCCAGCATTTT.

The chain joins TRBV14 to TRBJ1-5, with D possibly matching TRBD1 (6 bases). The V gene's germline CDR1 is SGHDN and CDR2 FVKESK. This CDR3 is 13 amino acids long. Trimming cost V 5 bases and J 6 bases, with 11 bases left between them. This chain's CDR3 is CASSEGGGQPQHF. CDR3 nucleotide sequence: TGTGCCAGCAGCGAGGGGGGGGGTCAGCCCCAGCATTTT.

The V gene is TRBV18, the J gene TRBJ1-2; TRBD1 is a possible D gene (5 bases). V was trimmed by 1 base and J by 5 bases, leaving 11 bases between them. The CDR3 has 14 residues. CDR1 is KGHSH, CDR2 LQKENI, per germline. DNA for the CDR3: TGTGCCAGCTCACCACGGGACGGAGATTATGGCTACACCTTC. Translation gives CASSPRDGDYGYTF.

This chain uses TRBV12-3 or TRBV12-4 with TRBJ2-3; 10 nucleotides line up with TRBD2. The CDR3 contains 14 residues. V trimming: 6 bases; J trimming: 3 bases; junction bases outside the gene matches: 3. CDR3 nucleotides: TGTGCCAGCAGGATACTAGCGGGAACAGATACGCAGTATTTT. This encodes CASRILAGTDTQYF.

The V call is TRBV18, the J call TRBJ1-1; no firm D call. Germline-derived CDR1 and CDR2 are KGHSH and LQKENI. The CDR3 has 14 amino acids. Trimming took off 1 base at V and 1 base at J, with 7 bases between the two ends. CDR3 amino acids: CASSPRSQNTEAFF. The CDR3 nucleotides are TGTGCCAGCTCACCACGTTCGCAGAACACTGAAGCTTTCTTT.

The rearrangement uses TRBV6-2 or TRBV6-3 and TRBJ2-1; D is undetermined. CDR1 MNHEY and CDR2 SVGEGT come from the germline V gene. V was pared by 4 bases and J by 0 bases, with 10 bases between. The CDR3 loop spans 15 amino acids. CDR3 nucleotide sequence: TGTGCCAGCAGTTTAGAGCTGGGCTCCTACAATGAGCAGTTCTTC. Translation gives CASSLELGSYNEQFF.

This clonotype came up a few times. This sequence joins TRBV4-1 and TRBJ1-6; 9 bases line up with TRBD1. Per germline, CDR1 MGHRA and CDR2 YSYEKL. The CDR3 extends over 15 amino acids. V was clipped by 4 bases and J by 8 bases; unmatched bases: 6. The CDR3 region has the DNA TGCGCCAGCAGCCGCCCGGGACAGGGAGATTCACCCCTCCACTTT. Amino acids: CASSRPGQGDSPLHF.

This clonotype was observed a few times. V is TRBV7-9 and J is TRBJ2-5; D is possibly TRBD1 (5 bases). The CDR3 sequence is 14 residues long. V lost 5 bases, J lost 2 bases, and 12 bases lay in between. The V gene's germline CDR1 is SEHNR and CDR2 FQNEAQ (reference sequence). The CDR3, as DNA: TGTGCCAGCAGCAGACGGACATCTCAAGAGACCCAGTACTTC. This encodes CASSRRTSQETQYF.

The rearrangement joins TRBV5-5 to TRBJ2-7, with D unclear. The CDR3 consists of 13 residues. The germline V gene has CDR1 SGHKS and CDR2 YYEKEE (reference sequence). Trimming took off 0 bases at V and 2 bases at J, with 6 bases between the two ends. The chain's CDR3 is CASSLAIAYEQYF. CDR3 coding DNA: TGTGCCAGCAGCTTGGCCATCGCCTACGAGCAGTACTTC.

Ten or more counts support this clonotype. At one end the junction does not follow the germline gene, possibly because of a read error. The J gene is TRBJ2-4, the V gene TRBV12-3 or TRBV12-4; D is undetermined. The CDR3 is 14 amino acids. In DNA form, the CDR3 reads TGTGCCAGCAGCTTAGCAGGAGCCAAAAACATTCAGTACTTC. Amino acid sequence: CASSLAGAKNIQYF.

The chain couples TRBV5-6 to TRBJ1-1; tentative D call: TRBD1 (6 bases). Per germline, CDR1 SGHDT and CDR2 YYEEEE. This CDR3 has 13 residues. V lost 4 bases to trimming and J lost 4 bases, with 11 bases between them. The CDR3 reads CASSPRGVTEAFF. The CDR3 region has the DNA TGTGCCAGCAGCCCAAGGGGGGTCACTGAAGCTTTCTTT.

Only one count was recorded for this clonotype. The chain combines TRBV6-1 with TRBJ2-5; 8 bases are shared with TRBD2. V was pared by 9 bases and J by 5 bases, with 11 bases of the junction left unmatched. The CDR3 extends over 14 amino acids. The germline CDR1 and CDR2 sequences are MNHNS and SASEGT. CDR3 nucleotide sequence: TGTGCCAGTTCGGTAGCGGGGTCGGAGGAGACCCAGTACTTC. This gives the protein CASSVAGSEETQYF.

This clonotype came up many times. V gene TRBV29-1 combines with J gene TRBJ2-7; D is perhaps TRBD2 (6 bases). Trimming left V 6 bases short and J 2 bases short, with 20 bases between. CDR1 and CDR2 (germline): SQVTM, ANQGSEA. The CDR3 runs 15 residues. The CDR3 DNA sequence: TGCAGCGTGGGACTTACGGCTTTGGGGACCTACGAGCAGTACTTC. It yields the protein CSVGLTALGTYEQYF.

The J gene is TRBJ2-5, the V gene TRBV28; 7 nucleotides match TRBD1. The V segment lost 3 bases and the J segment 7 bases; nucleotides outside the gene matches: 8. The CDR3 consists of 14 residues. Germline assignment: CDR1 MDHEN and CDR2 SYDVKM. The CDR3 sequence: CASSLGTAMGTQYF. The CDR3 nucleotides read TGTGCCAGCAGTTTGGGGACAGCTATGGGGACCCAGTACTTC.

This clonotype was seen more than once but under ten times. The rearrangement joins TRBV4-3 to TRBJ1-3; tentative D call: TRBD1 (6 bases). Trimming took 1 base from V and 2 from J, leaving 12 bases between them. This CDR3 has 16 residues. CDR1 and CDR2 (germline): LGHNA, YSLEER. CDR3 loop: CASSQGSGGAGNTIYF. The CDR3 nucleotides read TGCGCCAGCAGCCAAGGATCCGGGGGCGCTGGAAACACCATATATTTT.

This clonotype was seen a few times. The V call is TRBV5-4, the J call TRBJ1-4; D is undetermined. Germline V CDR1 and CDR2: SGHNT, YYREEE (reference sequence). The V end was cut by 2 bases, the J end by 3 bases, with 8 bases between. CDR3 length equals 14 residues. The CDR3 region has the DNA TGTGCCAGCAGCTTAGGACGGCCTAATGAAAAACTGTTTTTT. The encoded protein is CASSLGRPNEKLFF.

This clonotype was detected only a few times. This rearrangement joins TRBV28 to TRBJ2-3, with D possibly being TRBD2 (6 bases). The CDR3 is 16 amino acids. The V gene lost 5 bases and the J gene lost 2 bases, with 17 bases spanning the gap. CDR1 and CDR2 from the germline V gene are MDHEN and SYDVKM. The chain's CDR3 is CASSALPGLLTDTQYF. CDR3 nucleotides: TGTGCCAGCAGTGCCCTCCCGGGACTCCTCACAGATACGCAGTATTTT.

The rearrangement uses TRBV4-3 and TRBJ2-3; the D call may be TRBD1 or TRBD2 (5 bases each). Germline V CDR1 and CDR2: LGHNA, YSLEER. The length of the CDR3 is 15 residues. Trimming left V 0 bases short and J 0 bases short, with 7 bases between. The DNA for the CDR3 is TGCGCCAGCAGCCAAGACTGGGGGAGCACAGATACGCAGTATTTT. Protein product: CASSQDWGSTDTQYF.

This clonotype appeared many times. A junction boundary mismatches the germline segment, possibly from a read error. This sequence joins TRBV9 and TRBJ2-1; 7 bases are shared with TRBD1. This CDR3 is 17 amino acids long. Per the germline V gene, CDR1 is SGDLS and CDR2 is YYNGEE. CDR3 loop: CASSVGVEGTATSLPLF. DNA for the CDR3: TGTGCCAGCAGCGTAGGGGTTGAAGGGACAGCCACCTCTCTACCGCTCTTC.

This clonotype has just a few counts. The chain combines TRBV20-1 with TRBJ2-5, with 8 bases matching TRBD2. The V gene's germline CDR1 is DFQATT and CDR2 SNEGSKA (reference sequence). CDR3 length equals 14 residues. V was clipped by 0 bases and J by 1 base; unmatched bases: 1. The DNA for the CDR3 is TGCAGTGCTAGAGATAGCGGGGCCCAAGAGACCCAGTACTTC. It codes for CSARDSGAQETQYF.

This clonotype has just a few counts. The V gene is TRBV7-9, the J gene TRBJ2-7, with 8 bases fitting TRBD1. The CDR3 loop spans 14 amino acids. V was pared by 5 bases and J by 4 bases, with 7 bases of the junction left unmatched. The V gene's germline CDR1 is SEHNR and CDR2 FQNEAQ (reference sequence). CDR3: CASSRWDRRYEQYF. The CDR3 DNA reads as TGTGCCAGCAGCCGGTGGGACAGGCGGTACGAGCAGTACTTC.